One sample yielded the 20 T cell receptor beta chains listed below, sequenced in a study of Graves' ophthalmopathy and Graves' hyperthyroidism. RNA transcripts were the source from which TCR beta CDR3 regions were amplified. Second-round multiplex PCR followed a first-round RT-PCR using HTBI primers. In TCRdb, the multiplex PCR reads were re-called with MiXCR into one record per CDR3 protein. The sample shows 350,000 to 400,000 distinct CDR3 sequences, around 17% of them seen only once. Sequenced material: peripheral blood. Receptor source: a woman aged 18-30 years with Graves' ophthalmopathy.

V and J are TRBV29-1 and TRBJ1-1, with TRBD1 identical over 7 bases. Germline CDR1 reads SQVTM; CDR2 reads ANQGSEA. The CDR3 extends over 13 amino acids. The V and J ends lost 7 bases and 6 bases, in that order; junction bases with no gene match: 11. As DNA, the CDR3 is TGCAGCGCCTTACAGGGGTATTGGGCTGAAGCTTTCTTT. Translated, it gives CSALQGYWAEAFF.

In this sample, this clonotype turned up many times. As DNA, the CDR3 is TGTGCCAGCAGCCCCCGTGGAGCGGGAGGATACGAGCAGTACTTC. It is translated as CASSPRGAGGYEQYF. The J gene is TRBJ2-7, the V gene TRBV7-2, with 9 bases fitting TRBD2. Losses at the gene ends were 5 bases for V and 4 bases for J; bases not matched to a gene: 9. CDR1 SGHTA and CDR2 FQGNSA come from the germline V gene. The CDR3 totals 15 residues.

At least ten counts were recorded for this clonotype. V is TRBV19 and J is TRBJ1-5; TRBD1 agrees at 9 bases. This CDR3 is 15 amino acids long. Trimming at V came to 6 bases and at J to 4 bases, leaving 7 bases not matched to a gene. Germline CDR1 reads LNHDA; CDR2 reads SQIVND (reference sequence). CDR3 residues: CASRPGQGWNQPQHF. The CDR3 DNA follows: TGTGCCAGTAGACCCGGACAGGGGTGGAATCAGCCCCAGCATTTT.

This clonotype was picked up many times. The genes are TRBV20-1 and TRBJ1-4; no clear D. The V end lost 1 base, the J end lost 2 bases, and 8 bases lay between the germline ends. Germline V lookup: CDR1 DFQATT, CDR2 SNEGSKA (reference sequence). This CDR3 is built from 14 residues. The CDR3 DNA sequence: TGCAGTGCTAGAGTGGGAGGGACTAATGAAAAACTGTTTTTT. The encoded protein is CSARVGGTNEKLFF.

Many counts were recorded for this clonotype. The rearrangement uses TRBV5-1 and TRBJ1-1, with 8 bases identical to TRBD1. Germline V gives CDR1 SGHRS, CDR2 YFSETQ. With V trimmed by 0 bases and J by 4 bases, 5 bases remained unmatched. This CDR3 has 15 amino acids. The CDR3 sequence: CASSLGQGAFTEAFF. The CDR3 coding sequence is TGCGCCAGCAGCTTGGGGCAGGGGGCGTTCACTGAAGCTTTCTTT. Full variable domain (outside the CDR3, taken from reference TRBV5-1 and TRBJ1-1): KAGVTQTPRYLIKTRGQQVTLSCSPISGHRSVSWYQQTPGQGLQFLFEYFSETQRNKGNFPGRFSGRQFSNSRSEMNVSTLELGDSALYLCASSLGQGAFTEAFFGQGTRLTVV.

This clonotype has just a few counts. The chain couples TRBV30 to TRBJ2-7; 9 nucleotides line up with TRBD1. Germline V lookup: CDR1 GTSNPN, CDR2 SVGIG (reference sequence). The CDR3 covers 14 residues. Trimming took 2 bases from V and 1 from J; bases not matched to a gene: 3. CDR3 nucleotide sequence: TGTGCCTGGAGTACCGGGACAGGGTCCTACGAGCAGTACTTC. Its translation is CAWSTGTGSYEQYF.

There are many counts of this clonotype. The CDR3: CASSPTGGQGSYGYTF. The CDR3 nucleotides are TGTGCCAGCTCACCCACCGGGGGACAGGGTAGCTATGGCTACACCTTC. V and J are TRBV18 and TRBJ1-2; TRBD1 matches 9 bases. The V and J ends lost 3 bases and 4 bases, in that order; junction bases with no gene match: 9. Germline V gene data show CDR1 as KGHSH and CDR2 as LQKENI. This CDR3 contains 16 residues.

Ten or more counts support this clonotype. This rearrangement joins TRBV30 to TRBJ2-2; possibly TRBD1 or TRBD2 for D (5 bases each). The CDR3 consists of 13 residues. Germline CDR1 is GTSNPN and CDR2 is SVGIG (reference sequence). V was trimmed by 3 bases and J by 7 bases, leaving 12 bases between them. CDR3 loop: CAWRGPRVGELFF. CDR3 bases: TGTGCCTGGAGGGGACCGCGGGTCGGGGAGCTGTTTTTT.

This clonotype has ten or more counts. V gene TRBV28 combines with J gene TRBJ1-6; 7 bases agree with TRBD1. Germline V gene data show CDR1 as MDHEN and CDR2 as SYDVKM. The CDR3 is 11 amino acids. V lost 3 bases and J lost 15; bases outside the gene matches: 2. The CDR3 region is CASSFSGGLHF. In DNA, the CDR3 is TGTGCCAGCAGTTTTTCAGGGGGCCTCCACTTT.

This clonotype was observed at least ten times. This could be a read error, since a much larger clone is one nucleotide away. DNA of the CDR3: TGTGCCAGCAGTTTAAGCGGGTCAACAGGGAGGGGGCAGTACTTC. Translation gives CASSLSGSTGRGQYF. The chain carries TRBV28 and TRBJ2-7, with TRBD2 as a possible D gene (7 bases). Germline V CDR1 and CDR2: MDHEN, SYDVKM. CDR3 length equals 15 residues. Trimming cost V 2 bases and J 9 bases, with 20 bases left between them.

In its sample, this clonotype was seen many times. V usage is TRBV18 and J usage is TRBJ1-3; a possible D gene is TRBD1 (5 bases). The CDR3 has 15 amino acids. Trimming shortened V by 5 bases and J by 0 bases, and 11 bases separated the two germline ends. Germline lookup yields CDR1 KGHSH and CDR2 LQKENI. CDR3: CASSTGRSSGNTIYF. The CDR3 DNA is TGTGCCAGCTCAACGGGACGTAGCTCTGGAAACACCATATATTTT.

In its sample, this clonotype was seen many times. The genes are TRBV29-1 and TRBJ2-7, with 7 bases fitting TRBD1. This CDR3 contains 12 residues. The V and J ends lost 4 bases and 3 bases, in that order; junction bases with no gene match: 3. Germline V CDR1 and CDR2: SQVTM, ANQGSEA. CDR3: CSVVGGLYEQYF. DNA for the CDR3: TGCAGCGTTGTAGGGGGCCTCTACGAGCAGTACTTC.

CDR3 protein: CASSPADGHTGELFF. The CDR3 DNA follows: TGTGCCAGCAGCCCGGCGGATGGGCACACCGGGGAGCTGTTTTTT. V is TRBV27 and J is TRBJ2-2; D is ambiguous. The CDR3 length is 15 residues. Between the trimmed V and J ends, which lost 6 bases and 3 bases, there was a span of 14 bases. Germline CDR1 is MNHEY and CDR2 is SMNVEV (reference sequence).

The rearrangement uses TRBV19 and TRBJ2-4; D may be TRBD1 (7 bases). The CDR3 is made up of 14 amino acids. Between the trimmed V and J ends, which lost 2 bases and 4 bases, there was a span of 9 bases. Germline V gene data show CDR1 as LNHDA and CDR2 as SQIVND (reference sequence). The CDR3 here is CASSIQGGKNIQYF. The CDR3 DNA reads as TGTGCCAGTAGTATACAGGGGGGTAAAAACATTCAGTACTTC.

This clonotype was found many times. The chain carries TRBV10-3 and TRBJ2-7, with 10 bases identical to TRBD1. Germline CDR1 is ENHRY and CDR2 is SYGVKD. With V trimmed by 6 bases and J by 3 bases, 5 bases remained unmatched. CDR3 length: 14 amino acids. CDR3 DNA sequence: TGTGCCATCAGACGGGACAGGGGAAGCTACGAGCAGTACTTC. The encoded protein is CAIRRDRGSYEQYF.

This clonotype was detected ten times or more. This chain links TRBV4-3 with TRBJ1-5, with D unresolved. The V gene's germline CDR1 is LGHNA and CDR2 YSLEER. V lost 0 bases, J lost 8 bases, and 11 bases lay in between. CDR3 size: 14 residues. The CDR3 reads CASSQERGLEPQHF. As DNA, the CDR3 is TGCGCCAGCAGCCAAGAGAGAGGGCTGGAGCCCCAGCATTTT.

This clonotype occurred many times. The chain couples TRBV5-4 to TRBJ2-7, with TRBD2 identical over 7 bases. The germline V gene encodes CDR1 SGHNT and CDR2 YYREEE (reference sequence). The trim removed 1 base at V and 2 bases at J, leaving 6 bases unmatched. The CDR3 consists of 15 residues. The CDR3 sequence is CASSLMPSGPYEQYF. The CDR3 coding sequence is TGTGCCAGCAGCTTGATGCCTAGCGGACCCTACGAGCAGTACTTC.

This clonotype was counted at least ten times. The chain joins TRBV6-5 to TRBJ1-6, with D perhaps TRBD1 (6 bases). Germline values: CDR1 MNHEY, CDR2 SVGAGI. This CDR3 is 16 amino acids long. V was shortened by 0 bases and J by 7 bases, with 13 bases between the two germline ends. The DNA for the CDR3 is TGTGCCAGCAGTTACTCAAGGGCAGGGGCAAATTCACCCCTCCACTTT. It is translated as CASSYSRAGANSPLHF.

The V and J genes are TRBV11-2 and TRBJ1-2, with no clear D. The CDR3 loop spans 14 amino acids. V was clipped by 5 bases and J by 0 bases, with 10 bases between them. Germline V gene data show CDR1 as SGHAT and CDR2 as FQNNGV. This CDR3 reads CASSPGYPNYGYTF. CDR3 bases: TGTGCCAGCAGCCCAGGATACCCTAACTATGGCTACACCTTC. Drawing the rest from reference TRBV11-2 and TRBJ1-2, the complete variable domain is EAGVAQSPRYKIIEKRQSVAFWCNPISGHATLYWYQQILGQGPKLLIQFQNNGVVDDSQLPKDRFSAERLKGVDSTLKIQPAKLEDSAVYLCASSPGYPNYGYTFGSGTRLTVV.

The sample holds many counts of this clonotype. CDR3 in DNA: TGTGCCAGCAGCCCTCAACAGGGGGCAATGGCTGGGGCCAACGTCCTGACTTTC. It specifies CASSPQQGAMAGANVLTF. This chain links TRBV11-2 with TRBJ2-6, with 9 bases matching TRBD1. The germline V gene has CDR1 SGHAT and CDR2 FQNNGV. The CDR3 contains 18 residues. Trimming took 5 bases from V and 2 from J; bases not matched to a gene: 10.